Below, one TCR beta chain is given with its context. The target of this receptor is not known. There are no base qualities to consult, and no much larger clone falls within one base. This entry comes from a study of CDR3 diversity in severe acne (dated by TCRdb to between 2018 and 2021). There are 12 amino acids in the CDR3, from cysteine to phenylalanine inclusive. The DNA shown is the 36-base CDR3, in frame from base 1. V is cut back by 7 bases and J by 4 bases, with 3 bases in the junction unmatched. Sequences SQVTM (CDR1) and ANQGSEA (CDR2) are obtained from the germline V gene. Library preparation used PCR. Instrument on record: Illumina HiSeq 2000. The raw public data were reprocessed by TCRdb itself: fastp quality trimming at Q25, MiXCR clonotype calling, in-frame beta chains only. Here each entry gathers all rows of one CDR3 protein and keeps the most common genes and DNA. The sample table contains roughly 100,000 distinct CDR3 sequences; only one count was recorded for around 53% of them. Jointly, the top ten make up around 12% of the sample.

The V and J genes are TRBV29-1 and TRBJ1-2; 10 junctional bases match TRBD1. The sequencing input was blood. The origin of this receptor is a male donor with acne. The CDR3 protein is CSGGTGAYGYTF. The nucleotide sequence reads TGCAGCGGGGGGACAGGGGCCTATGGCTACACCTTC. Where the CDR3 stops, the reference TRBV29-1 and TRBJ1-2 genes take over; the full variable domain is SAVISQKPSRDICQRGTSLTIQCQVDSQVTMMFWYRQQPGQSLTLIATANQGSEATYESGFVIDKFPISRPNLTFSTLTVSNMSPEDSSIYLCSGGTGAYGYTFGSGTRLTVV.